One and the same sample provided the 29 T cell receptor beta chains below, sequenced in a study of CD8 T cells in ankylosing spondylitis. TCRdb recomputed calls from the 5' RACE reads with MiXCR, one row per CDR3 protein. The repertoire includes about 240,000 distinct CDR3 sequences, 10% to 13% of them detected once, and around 2.6% sits in the top ten. The sample consisted of blood, either unsorted or a sorted T cell fraction (not recorded which). These receptors were collected from a male donor with ankylosing spondylitis or in good health (not recorded which).

This clonotype has ten or more counts. This CDR3 reads CASRPLAGVTGELFF. The CDR3 DNA reads as TGTGCCAGCAGACCACTAGCGGGAGTCACCGGGGAGCTGTTTTTT. This rearrangement joins TRBV3-1 to TRBJ2-2; 11 positions agree with TRBD2. The V gene's germline CDR1 is LGHDT and CDR2 YNNKEL (reference sequence). This CDR3 has 15 residues. Trimming took 6 bases from V and 4 from J; bases not matched to a gene: 4.

The chain couples TRBV20-1 to TRBJ2-7, with 11 bases matching TRBD2. This CDR3 is 14 amino acids long. Looked up from germline, CDR1 is DFQATT and CDR2 is SNEGSKA (reference sequence). With V trimmed by 2 bases and J by 7 bases, 7 bases remained unmatched. CDR3 DNA: TGCAGTGCTAGAAATAGCGGGAGGGCCTGGGAGCAGTACTTC. Its translation is CSARNSGRAWEQYF.

This clonotype came up many times. A much larger clonotype is one base distant, so this may be a read error. The chain uses TRBV12-3 or TRBV12-4 and TRBJ1-1; D not certain. V was cut by 4 bases and J by 1 base, with 4 bases left in between. The CDR3 extends over 12 amino acids. The CDR3 loop is CASSYQNTEAFF. CDR3 DNA: TGTGCCAGCAGTTACCAGAACACTGAAGCTTTCTTT.

This chain connects TRBV10-2 to TRBJ2-7; D may match TRBD1 or TRBD2 (5 bases each). The length of the CDR3 is 12 residues. CDR1 is WSHSY and CDR2 is SAAADI in the germline V gene. V lost 0 bases, J lost 6 bases, and 6 bases lay in between. The CDR3 region is CASSESRGEQYF. CDR3 nucleotides: TGCGCCAGCAGTGAGTCGAGGGGCGAGCAGTACTTC.

This clonotype was seen at least ten times. The chain is built from TRBV7-8 and TRBJ2-5, with a weak D call TRBD1 (6 bases). From germline, CDR1 is SGHVS and CDR2 FQNEAQ. V was pared by 7 bases and J by 5 bases, with 14 bases between. The length of the CDR3 is 13 residues. CDR3 sequence (DNA): TGTGCCAGCACTCAGGGGCTAGTGGAGACCCAGTACTTC. Its translation: CASTQGLVETQYF.

This clonotype was detected ten times or more. The chain uses TRBV29-1 and TRBJ2-2, with D perhaps matching TRBD1 (6 bases). The V gene's germline CDR1 is SQVTM and CDR2 ANQGSEA. The CDR3 totals 14 residues. Trimming shortened V by 1 base and J by 5 bases, and 11 bases separated the two germline ends. CDR3 sequence: CSVEGLRGTGELFF. The CDR3 DNA is TGCAGCGTTGAAGGTCTCAGGGGAACCGGGGAGCTGTTTTTT.

This clonotype was seen repeatedly, ten times or more. The V call is TRBV5-1, the J call TRBJ2-3; D ambiguous. Trimming took 0 bases from V and 0 from J, leaving 8 bases between them. The CDR3 spans 15 residues. Germline V gene lookup returns CDR1 SGHRS and CDR2 YFSETQ. The chain's CDR3 is CASSLDSSSTDTQYF. The CDR3 bases are TGCGCCAGCAGCTTGGACAGTTCTAGCACAGATACGCAGTATTTT.

This clonotype came up many times. The chain employs TRBV10-2 and TRBJ1-2; D gene ambiguous. The germline V gene has CDR1 WSHSY and CDR2 SAAADI. V lost 2 bases and J lost 1, with 5 bases in between. This CDR3 has 13 amino acids. The CDR3 loop reads CASSEEINYGYTF. CDR3 sequence (DNA): TGCGCCAGCAGTGAGGAGATTAACTATGGCTACACCTTC.

This clonotype has a count of ten or more. V gene TRBV20-1 combines with J gene TRBJ1-2; 8 bases agree with TRBD1. Germline V lookup: CDR1 DFQATT, CDR2 SNEGSKA (reference sequence). V shed 1 base, J shed 7 bases, and the junction held 5 bases outside the gene matches. CDR3 length: 13 amino acids. The CDR3, as DNA: TGCAGTGCTAGAGGGCAGGGGGCGTTTGGCTACACCTTC. Residues: CSARGQGAFGYTF.

This clonotype was detected many times. The chain couples TRBV5-1 to TRBJ1-2, with 7 bases identical to TRBD1. The CDR3 sequence is 15 residues long. V shed 5 bases, J shed 4 bases, and the junction held 11 bases outside the gene matches. CDR1 and CDR2 (germline): SGHRS, YFSETQ. The CDR3 coding sequence is TGCGCCAGCAGGGGCGGGACGACAGGGATCTATGGCTACACCTTC. Translated: CASRGGTTGIYGYTF.

In its sample, this clonotype was seen many times. The chain recombines TRBV2 with TRBJ1-1; TRBD1 matches at 7 bases. The CDR3 runs to 14 residues. Per the germline V gene, CDR1 is SNHLY and CDR2 is FYNNEI. Trimming at V came to 7 bases and at J to 0 bases, leaving 5 bases not matched to a gene. In nucleotides, the CDR3 is TGTGCCAGCACCGCGACAGGGCTGAACACTGAAGCTTTCTTT. Residues: CASTATGLNTEAFF.

The sample holds a few counts of this clonotype. The chain carries TRBV6-1 and TRBJ2-7, with 8 positions matching TRBD1. The CDR3 sequence is 15 residues long. Trimming removed 5 bases from V and 0 bases from J; junction bases left unmatched: 6. CDR1 and CDR2 from the germline V gene are MNHNS and SASEGT. The CDR3 loop reads CASSRGDRSSYEQYF. The CDR3 DNA follows: TGTGCCAGCAGTAGGGGGGACAGGAGCTCCTACGAGCAGTACTTC.

At least ten counts were recorded for this clonotype. V gene TRBV20-1 combines with J gene TRBJ1-5; 8 bases map to TRBD1. The CDR3 is 17 amino acids. The germline V gene encodes CDR1 DFQATT and CDR2 SNEGSKA (reference sequence). Trimming took 1 base from V and 7 from J; bases not matched to a gene: 15. In DNA form, the CDR3 reads TGCAGTGCTAGAGGTCATCAGGACAGGGAAAAGGGGCAGCCCCAGCATTTT. This codes for CSARGHQDREKGQPQHF.

This clonotype has a count of ten or more. This chain uses TRBV12-3 or TRBV12-4 with TRBJ1-6; the D gene is possibly TRBD1 (6 bases). The V end lost 3 bases, the J end lost 11 bases, and 11 bases lay between the germline ends. The CDR3 is made up of 13 amino acids. As DNA, the CDR3 is TGTGCCAGCAGTTTGGGGGCCAGTGCACCCCTCCACTTT. Protein sequence: CASSLGASAPLHF.

This clonotype was observed many times. The CDR3 nucleotides are TGTGCCAGCAGCTTGGCCAGGACTGAAGCTTTCTTT. This encodes CASSLARTEAFF. V is TRBV5-8 and J is TRBJ1-1, with D hard to call. The CDR3 sequence is 12 residues long. Germline V gene data show CDR1 as SGHTS and CDR2 as YDEGEE. V was clipped by 0 bases and J by 5 bases, with 5 bases between them.

This clonotype was observed many times. This chain links TRBV21-1 with TRBJ1-2. TRBV21-1 is tagged as a pseudogene. The CDR3 is made up of 12 amino acids. The CDR3 loop reads CASSKAGCGYTF. The CDR3 bases are TGTGCCAGCAGCAAAGCCGGGTGTGGCTACACCTTC.

Worth noting for this clonotype: A read error may be the cause here, since a much bigger clone is one base away. This chain joins TRBV6-1 and TRBJ2-3; the D is unclear. The CDR3 is 15 amino acids. V lost 4 bases and J 0 bases, leaving 11 bases between the germline ends. Germline CDR1 MNHNS, CDR2 SASEGT. The CDR3: CASSVRTVSTDTQYF. The CDR3 region has the DNA TGTGCCAGCAGTGTCCGGACGGTTAGCACAGATACGCAGTATTTT.

The chain couples TRBV28 to TRBJ2-1; 9 bases map to TRBD1. This CDR3 has 15 residues. J lost 6 bases, V lost 5 bases, and 8 bases had no gene match. Germline CDR1 and CDR2: MDHEN and SYDVKM. DNA of the CDR3: TGTGCCAGCAGTCCCCTTTGGGACAGGGTCAATGAGCAGTTCTTC. Protein product: CASSPLWDRVNEQFF.

This clonotype appeared a few times. Its ends do not fully match the called genes, so a read error is possible. V gene TRBV6-5 combines with J gene TRBJ1-1; D gene ambiguous. This CDR3 has 15 amino acids. Germline assignment: CDR1 MNHEY and CDR2 SVGAGI. CDR3 protein: CASSYSWGGNTEAFF. CDR3 bases: TGTGCCAGCAGTTACTCCTGGGGTGGGAACACTGAAGCCTTCTTT.

This clonotype showed up many times. The chain combines TRBV5-1 with TRBJ1-1, with unresolved D. Germline values: CDR1 SGHRS, CDR2 YFSETQ. Trimming removed 4 bases from V and 4 bases from J, with 14 bases in between. The CDR3 spans 14 residues. The CDR3 DNA sequence: TGCGCCAGCAGCAAAGGAGAGGCCTTCACTGAAGCTTTCTTT. It codes for CASSKGEAFTEAFF.

This clonotype showed up many times. This chain connects TRBV25-1 to TRBJ2-5; TRBD2 matches 7 bases. The J segment lost 0 bases and the V segment lost 1 base, leaving 8 bases of the junction unmatched. The CDR3 loop spans 17 amino acids. Germline CDR1 is MGHDK and CDR2 is SYGVNS. CDR3 residues: CASSESERRENQETQYF. The DNA for the CDR3 is TGTGCCAGCAGTGAATCGGAACGGCGGGAGAACCAAGAGACCCAGTACTTC.

This clonotype was seen many times. The V and J genes are TRBV2 and TRBJ2-4, with D maybe TRBD1 (5 bases). Per the germline V gene, CDR1 is SNHLY and CDR2 is FYNNEI. Deletions cut 3 bases from V and 0 bases from J, with 9 bases between. The CDR3 extends over 15 amino acids. This CDR3 is CASSERRVAKNIQYF. DNA of the CDR3: TGTGCCAGCAGTGAGCGCAGGGTAGCCAAAAACATTCAGTACTTC.

This clonotype was observed at least ten times. The chain carries TRBV20-1 and TRBJ2-7; the D gene is possibly TRBD2 (7 bases). Deletions cut 3 bases from V and 5 bases from J, with 17 bases between. Germline V CDR1 and CDR2: DFQATT, SNEGSKA (reference sequence). The CDR3 has 14 amino acids. The chain's CDR3 is CSASLAGAPNEQYF. CDR3 in DNA: TGCAGTGCTAGTCTGGCGGGGGCTCCAAACGAGCAGTACTTC.

This clonotype has at least ten counts. This chain links TRBV5-1 with TRBJ1-2; D may be TRBD1 (6 bases). Trimming took 0 bases from V and 4 from J, leaving 10 bases between them. This CDR3 has 14 amino acids. CDR1 is SGHRS, CDR2 YFSETQ, per germline. The CDR3, as DNA: TGCGCCAGCAGCTTGGATCCAGGGGTCTATGGCTACACCTTC. This translates into CASSLDPGVYGYTF.

This clonotype was observed at least ten times. The chain combines TRBV28 with TRBJ2-3; TRBD2 might be the D (5 bases). CDR3 length: 16 amino acids. In germline, CDR1 is MDHEN, CDR2 SYDVKM. V dropped 4 bases and J dropped 0 bases, with 14 bases sitting between them. The CDR3 coding sequence is TGTGCCAGCAGTTCCCATGCGGGTACTAGCACAGATACGCAGTATTTT. Residues: CASSSHAGTSTDTQYF.

This clonotype was observed many times. This chain joins TRBV29-1 and TRBJ2-3; 8 bases fit TRBD2. Germline V gene data show CDR1 as SQVTM and CDR2 as ANQGSEA. CDR3 length: 15 amino acids. With 3 bases clipped from V and 1 base from J, the junction kept 6 bases outside the gene matches. In DNA, the CDR3 is TGCAGCGTTGAGAAAGCGGGAGTGGGCACAGATACGCAGTATTTT. Residues: CSVEKAGVGTDTQYF.

The sample holds many counts of this clonotype. The V gene is TRBV19, the J gene TRBJ1-5; possibly TRBD1 for D (5 bases). The CDR3 loop spans 17 amino acids. V lost 5 bases and J 0 bases, leaving 17 bases between the germline ends. CDR1 is LNHDA, CDR2 SQIVND, per germline (reference sequence). CDR3 residues: CASSDRGGVVSNQPQHF. The CDR3 bases are TGTGCCAGTAGTGACCGCGGAGGGGTGGTTAGCAATCAGCCCCAGCATTTT.

This clonotype appeared a few times. The chain recombines TRBV7-2 with TRBJ2-2; no clear D gene. Between the trimmed V and J ends, which lost 3 bases and 8 bases, there was a span of 7 bases. The germline V gene encodes CDR1 SGHTA and CDR2 FQGNSA. The CDR3 contains 12 residues. The CDR3 DNA reads TGTGCCAGCAGCTTCGAGCTTGGGGAGCTGTTTTTT. It translates to CASSFELGELFF.

The rearrangement uses TRBV3-1 and TRBJ2-1, with 13 bases aligning to TRBD2. The CDR3 consists of 15 residues. The V and J ends lost 10 bases and 7 bases, in that order; junction bases with no gene match: 10. Germline values: CDR1 LGHDT, CDR2 YNNKEL (reference sequence). This chain's CDR3 is CATSPLAGGQNEQFF. CDR3 nucleotide sequence: TGTGCCACCTCCCCACTAGCGGGGGGGCAAAATGAGCAGTTCTTC.